Below, 28 T cell receptor beta chains from the same sample are listed, as sequenced in a study of shared clonotypes between healthy human individuals (dated by TCRdb to the early 2020s). Library creation used the immunoSEQ multiplex PCR assay. The clones in this table, taken by TCRdb from immuneACCESS, are in-frame only. Not every clone is retained; where verified, under half of the shortfall comes from an unresolved V gene, and the cause of the rest is unknown. The sample table holds 500,000 to 550,000 clones, of which 90% to 96% were seen once. The top ten clones comprise around 0.066% of the sample. The sequencing input was naive CD4+ T cells sorted from blood. The cell subset or site label, as the study defines it: CD45RA+ positively selected. Every receptor here comes from a woman under 40 in good health.

The J gene is TRBJ2-5, the V gene TRBV28; 11 bases are shared with TRBD2. Germline assignment: CDR1 MDHEN and CDR2 SYDVKM. V dropped 3 bases and J dropped 5; count of bases not matched to a gene: 14. This CDR3 contains 18 residues. CDR3 residues: CASSFLSLAGGSWETQYF. CDR3 sequence (DNA): TGTGCCAGCAGTTTTTTATCGCTAGCGGGAGGCTCCTGGGAGACCCAGTACTTC.

The chain joins TRBV5-5 to TRBJ1-1; D gene uncertain. This CDR3 comprises 14 residues. Germline lookup yields CDR1 SGHKS and CDR2 YYEKEE (reference sequence). V was cut by 2 bases and J by 3 bases, with 11 bases left in between. In DNA, the CDR3 is TGTGCCAGCAGCTTTCGACAACTCCACACTGAAGCTTTCTTT. Protein product: CASSFRQLHTEAFF.

This clone has just one count. The genes are TRBV5-1 and TRBJ2-7, with D unclear. The CDR3 runs to 11 residues. Trimming removed 0 bases from V and 5 bases from J, with 3 bases in between. In germline, CDR1 is SGHRS, CDR2 YFSETQ. CDR3 protein: CASSLAHEQYF. CDR3 DNA: TGCGCCAGCAGCTTGGCCCACGAGCAGTACTTC.

The chain recombines TRBV11-2 with TRBJ2-7; D gene ambiguous. From germline, CDR1 is SGHAT and CDR2 FQNNGV. There are 15 residues in the CDR3. Trimming left V 1 base short and J 1 base short, with 11 bases between. For the CDR3, the DNA is TGTGCCAGCAGCTTAGGGCAGGCCCTTTCCTACGAGCAGTACTTC. The encoded protein is CASSLGQALSYEQYF.

This clone was counted a single time. The V and J genes are TRBV7-3 and TRBJ1-4, with D uncertain. Germline CDR1 is SGHTA and CDR2 is FQGTGA. V was shortened by 1 base and J by 5 bases, with 11 bases between the two germline ends. The CDR3 runs 15 residues. The DNA of the CDR3 is TGTGCCAGCAGCTTAAGCTGGCGGAAGAATGAAAAACTGTTTTTT. It yields the protein CASSLSWRKNEKLFF.

The table lists this clone with a few counts. The rearrangement links TRBV7-9 to TRBJ1-2; 9 bases are shared with TRBD1. With V trimmed by 5 bases and J by 7 bases, 11 bases remained unmatched. Germline CDR1 and CDR2: SEHNR and FQNEAQ (reference sequence). The length of the CDR3 is 15 residues. For the CDR3, the DNA is TGTGCCAGCAGCGCAACAGGGGGCAGTCCTAGTGGCTACACCTTC. It specifies CASSATGGSPSGYTF.

The V and J genes are TRBV5-1 and TRBJ1-4, with D perhaps matching TRBD1 (5 bases). The germline CDR1 and CDR2 sequences are SGHRS and YFSETQ. This CDR3 is 15 amino acids long. V was clipped by 0 bases and J by 7 bases, with 13 bases between them. Written as DNA, the CDR3 is TGCGCCAGCAGCTTGGAGTCCGTAAGGGGTGAAAAACTGTTTTTT. It yields the protein CASSLESVRGEKLFF. Filled out from reference TRBV5-1 and TRBJ1-4, the complete variable domain reads KAGVTQTPRYLIKTRGQQVTLSCSPISGHRSVSWYQQTPGQGLQFLFEYFSETQRNKGNFPGRFSGRQFSNSRSEMNVSTLELGDSALYLCASSLESVRGEKLFFGSGTQLSVL.

The chain carries TRBV4-1 and TRBJ2-1, with 7 positions matching TRBD2. CDR3 length: 17 amino acids. Germline V gene lookup returns CDR1 MGHRA and CDR2 YSYEKL. The V gene end was trimmed by 0 bases and the J gene end by 2 bases; junction bases not matched to a gene: 7. The CDR3 loop reads CASSQEGGRGTYNEQFF. The CDR3 nucleotides are TGCGCCAGCAGCCAAGAGGGCGGGAGAGGGACCTACAATGAGCAGTTCTTC.

This chain connects TRBV2 to TRBJ1-1; D might be TRBD1 (5 bases). V dropped 7 bases and J dropped 4 bases, with 13 bases sitting between them. Germline CDR1 SNHLY, CDR2 FYNNEI. The CDR3 totals 13 residues. The CDR3 sequence is CASISQGPTEAFF. The DNA for the CDR3 is TGTGCCAGCATCTCCCAGGGACCCACTGAAGCTTTCTTT.

The J gene is TRBJ2-5, the V gene TRBV28; D gene uncertain. V was cut by 4 bases and J by 2 bases, with 11 bases left in between. The CDR3 is made up of 14 amino acids. Germline-derived CDR1 and CDR2 are MDHEN and SYDVKM. The CDR3 here is CASSSHPNQETQYF. In nucleotides, the CDR3 is TGTGCCAGCAGTTCGCACCCGAATCAAGAGACCCAGTACTTC.

This chain joins TRBV28 and TRBJ1-2; 8 bases match TRBD1. Trimming took 4 bases from V and 4 from J; bases not matched to a gene: 2. CDR1 and CDR2 (germline): MDHEN, SYDVKM. The CDR3 covers 13 residues. CDR3 coding DNA: TGTGCCAGCAGTTACGGACAGGGCTATGGCTACACCTTC. Amino acids: CASSYGQGYGYTF.

This chain uses TRBV6-1 with TRBJ1-5; the D gene is possibly TRBD1 (5 bases). This CDR3 region has 13 residues. CDR1 and CDR2 (germline): MNHNS, SASEGT. The V and J ends lost 6 bases and 4 bases respectively, with 10 bases between them. The CDR3 bases are TGTGCCAGCAGAAGGGAGGGGAATCAGCCCCAGCATTTT. Its translation: CASRREGNQPQHF.

This rearrangement joins TRBV7-3 to TRBJ2-3; tentative D call: TRBD1 (5 bases). Germline CDR1 is SGHTA and CDR2 is FQGTGA. Trimming pared 2 bases from V and 3 bases from J, leaving 12 bases between. The CDR3 is 15 residues long. The CDR3 protein is CASSLRRQRTDTQYF. DNA of the CDR3: TGTGCCAGCAGCTTACGGCGACAGAGAACAGATACGCAGTATTTT.

The rearrangement links TRBV6-1 to TRBJ2-7, with 10 bases that match TRBD1. Germline lookup yields CDR1 MNHNS and CDR2 SASEGT. V was clipped by 8 bases and J by 9 bases; unmatched bases: 13. The CDR3 is made up of 14 amino acids. The CDR3: CASGGQGPYVGQYF. DNA of the CDR3: TGTGCCAGCGGGGGACAGGGGCCCTACGTCGGGCAGTACTTC.

V and J are TRBV28 and TRBJ2-1, with 14 nucleotides matching TRBD2. Per germline, CDR1 MDHEN and CDR2 SYDVKM. This CDR3 has 15 amino acids. The J segment lost 10 bases and the V segment lost 7 bases, leaving 9 bases of the junction unmatched. In nucleotides, the CDR3 is TGTGCCAGCATGAGTCCGGGACTAGCGGGAGAGGAGCAGTTCTTC. Encoded protein: CASMSPGLAGEEQFF.

The CDR3 nucleotides are TGTGCCAGCAGTGATGCTAGCGACAACTCCTACGAGCAGTACTTC. Translating gives CASSDASDNSYEQYF. The V and J genes are TRBV25-1 and TRBJ2-7, with D tentatively TRBD2 (6 bases). The CDR3 has 15 amino acids. With 3 bases removed from V and 0 bases from J, the gap between germline ends came to 12 bases. Germline V CDR1 and CDR2: MGHDK, SYGVNS.

The chain carries TRBV7-8 and TRBJ1-5, with D perhaps matching TRBD1 (5 bases). The V gene's germline CDR1 is SGHVS and CDR2 FQNEAQ. The CDR3 has 19 residues. The V end lost 0 bases, the J end lost 2 bases, and 20 bases lay between the germline ends. CDR3 residues: CASSLAKAPAGPGNQPQHF. CDR3 DNA: TGTGCCAGCAGCTTAGCGAAAGCCCCGGCAGGGCCTGGCAATCAGCCCCAGCATTTT.

The chain has TRBV11-2 and TRBJ2-1; 9 bases align to TRBD2. This CDR3 has 14 residues. The trim removed 10 bases at V and 2 bases at J, leaving 6 bases unmatched. Germline assignment: CDR1 SGHAT and CDR2 FQNNGV. CDR3 region: CATIAGDPYNEQFF. CDR3 DNA sequence: TGTGCCACAATAGCGGGAGATCCCTACAATGAGCAGTTCTTC.

This rearrangement joins TRBV5-4 to TRBJ2-3; D may be TRBD2 (5 bases). V lost 3 bases and J lost 4, with 15 bases in between. CDR3 length: 15 residues. CDR1 is SGHNT, CDR2 YYREEE, per germline (reference sequence). The CDR3 DNA reads TGTGCCAGCAGCTCAAGACTAATGCTGGCAGATACGCAGTATTTT. This gives the protein CASSSRLMLADTQYF.

The chain combines TRBV5-4 with TRBJ2-3, with a tentative D call TRBD2 (6 bases). The CDR3 extends over 15 amino acids. Trimming took 4 bases from V and 4 from J, leaving 16 bases between them. Per the germline V gene, CDR1 is SGHNT and CDR2 is YYREEE (reference sequence). In DNA, the CDR3 is TGTGCCAGCAGCCCCGTCGGGGGAGTTCCAGATACGCAGTATTTT. Translated, it gives CASSPVGGVPDTQYF.

The chain is built from TRBV11-2 and TRBJ1-4, with D hard to call. Germline values: CDR1 SGHAT, CDR2 FQNNGV. The V gene lost 6 bases and the J gene lost 3 bases, with 11 bases spanning the gap. The length of the CDR3 is 14 residues. This chain's CDR3 is CASSRGEANEKLFF. The CDR3 DNA follows: TGTGCCAGCAGTCGGGGTGAGGCTAATGAAAAACTGTTTTTT.

CDR3 in amino acids: CASSPSEQGARAEAFF. CDR3 bases: TGTGCCAGCTCACCATCTGAACAGGGGGCTCGGGCTGAAGCTTTCTTT. This chain links TRBV18 with TRBJ1-1; 9 bases are a match to TRBD1. Germline values: CDR1 KGHSH, CDR2 LQKENI. The CDR3 spans 16 residues. Unmatched junction bases numbered 10, after V lost 2 bases and J lost 6 bases. The full variable domain, in which reference TRBV18 and TRBJ1-1 provide the parts outside the CDR3, is NAGVMQNPRHLVRRRGQEARLRCSPMKGHSHVYWYRQLPEEGLKFMVYLQKENIIDESGMPKERFSAEFPKEGPSILRIQQVVRGDSAAYFCASSPSEQGARAEAFFGQGTRLTVV.

This clone was recorded only once. This rearrangement joins TRBV19 to TRBJ2-2; 8 bases map to TRBD2. This CDR3 is 13 amino acids long. Trimming removed 9 bases from V and 6 bases from J; junction bases left unmatched: 6. Germline loops: CDR1 LNHDA, CDR2 SQIVND (reference sequence). CDR3 sequence (DNA): TGTGCCAGCAAAAGCGGGAGTGCCGGGGAGCTGTTTTTT. Residues: CASKSGSAGELFF.

The rearrangement uses TRBV30 and TRBJ1-4; 7 bases are shared with TRBD1. The CDR3 consists of 14 residues. The germline V gene has CDR1 GTSNPN and CDR2 SVGIG (reference sequence). The trim removed 3 bases at V and 4 bases at J, leaving 5 bases unmatched. The CDR3: CAWSQTGNNEKLFF. The CDR3 DNA sequence: TGTGCCTGGAGCCAGACAGGGAATAATGAAAAACTGTTTTTT.

V usage is TRBV18 and J usage is TRBJ2-2, with D perhaps TRBD2 (6 bases). The V end was cut by 4 bases, the J end by 5 bases, with 11 bases between. From germline, CDR1 is KGHSH and CDR2 LQKENI. This CDR3 is built from 14 residues. The CDR3 is CASSQDGLTGELFF. The CDR3 coding sequence is TGTGCCAGCTCACAGGACGGACTAACCGGGGAGCTGTTTTTT.

The J gene is TRBJ2-5, the V gene TRBV18, with 10 bases identical to TRBD2. With V trimmed by 1 base and J by 2 bases, 10 bases remained unmatched. The germline V gene has CDR1 KGHSH and CDR2 LQKENI. The CDR3 runs to 18 residues. This chain's CDR3 is CASSPRLAGVGGQETQYF. The CDR3 nucleotides read TGTGCCAGCTCACCACGTCTAGCGGGAGTGGGGGGACAAGAGACCCAGTACTTC.

This clone appeared once. The V call is TRBV29-1, the J call TRBJ2-3; D is unclear. CDR3 length: 11 amino acids. Trimming removed 3 bases from V and 7 bases from J, with 8 bases in between. The germline CDR1 and CDR2 sequences are SQVTM and ANQGSEA. The DNA of the CDR3 is TGCAGCGTTGACCAGGTTTATACGCAGTATTTT. Translated: CSVDQVYTQYF.

The V call is TRBV5-4, the J call TRBJ2-1, with D possibly being TRBD1 or TRBD2 (5 bases each). CDR3 length: 13 amino acids. The V and J ends lost 3 bases and 9 bases respectively, with 13 bases between them. Germline lookup yields CDR1 SGHNT and CDR2 YYREEE (reference sequence). The CDR3 region has the DNA TGTGCCAGCAGCTGGGACCGCCCCGGTGAGCAGTTCTTC. Protein product: CASSWDRPGEQFF.